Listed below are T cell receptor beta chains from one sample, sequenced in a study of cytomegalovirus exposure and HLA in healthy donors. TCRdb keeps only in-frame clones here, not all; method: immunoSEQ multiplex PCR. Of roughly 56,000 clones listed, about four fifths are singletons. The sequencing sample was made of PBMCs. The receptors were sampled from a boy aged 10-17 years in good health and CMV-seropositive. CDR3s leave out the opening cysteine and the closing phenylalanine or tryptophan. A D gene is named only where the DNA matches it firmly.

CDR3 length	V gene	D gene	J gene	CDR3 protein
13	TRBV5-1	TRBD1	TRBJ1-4	ASSLGGQLPEKLF
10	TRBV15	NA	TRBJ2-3	ATSLQTDTQY
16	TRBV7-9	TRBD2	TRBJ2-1	ASSLKSQRDLTYNEQF
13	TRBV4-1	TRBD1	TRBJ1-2	ASSQPRQGAYGYT
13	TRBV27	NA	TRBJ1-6	ASSSRGGAYSPLH
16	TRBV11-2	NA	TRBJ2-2	ASSLVSYSPGVTGELF
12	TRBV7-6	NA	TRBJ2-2	ASSLREGTGELF
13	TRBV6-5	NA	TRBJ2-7	ASSYARDNTYEQY
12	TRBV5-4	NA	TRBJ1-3	ASSLEHSGNTIY
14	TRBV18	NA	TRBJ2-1	ASSPPDRDAYNEQF
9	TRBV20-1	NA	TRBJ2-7	SARIQGEEY
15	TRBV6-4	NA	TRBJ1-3	ASSDLTRGQYGNTIY
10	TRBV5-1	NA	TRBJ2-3	ASSRGGDTQY
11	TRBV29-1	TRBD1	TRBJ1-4	SVLQGSNEKLF
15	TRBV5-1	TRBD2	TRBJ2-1	ASSLWASGGSYNEQF
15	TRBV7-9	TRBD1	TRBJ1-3	ASSLGTGGSSGNTIY
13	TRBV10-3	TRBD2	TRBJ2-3	AISTSGASTDTQY
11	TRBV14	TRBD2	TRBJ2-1	ASSQALAGIQF
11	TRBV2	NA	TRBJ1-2	ASSEEQPGGYT
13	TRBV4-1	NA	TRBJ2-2	ASSWSPRVTGELF
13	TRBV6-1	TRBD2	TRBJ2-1	ASSEAGGLHNEQF
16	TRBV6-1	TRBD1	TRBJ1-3	ASSGTGTPGEPGNTIY
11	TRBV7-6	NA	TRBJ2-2	ASTSGYTGELF
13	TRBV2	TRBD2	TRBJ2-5	ASTAPLAAQETQY
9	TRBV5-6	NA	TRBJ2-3	ASSHADTQY
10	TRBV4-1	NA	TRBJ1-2	ASSQAGDGYT
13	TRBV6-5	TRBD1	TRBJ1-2	ASSSDGQGLGGYT
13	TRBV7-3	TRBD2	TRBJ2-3	ASSWAGGSTDTQY
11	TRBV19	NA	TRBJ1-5	ASSLQAYQPQH
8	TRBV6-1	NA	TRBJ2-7	ASRGPEQY
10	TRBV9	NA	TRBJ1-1	ASSGRNTEAF
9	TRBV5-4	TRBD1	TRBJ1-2	ASNRGDGYT
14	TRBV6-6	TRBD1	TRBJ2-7	ASSYTVLTGDREQY
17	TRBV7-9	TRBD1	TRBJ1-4	ASYPGHRGPQEGDEKLF
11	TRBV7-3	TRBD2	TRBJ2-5	ASSLWGGETQY
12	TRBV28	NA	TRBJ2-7	ASSLYSSNYEQY
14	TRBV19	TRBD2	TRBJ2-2	ASSRLAGEYTGELF
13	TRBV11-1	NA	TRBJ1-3	ASRRREDSGGTIY
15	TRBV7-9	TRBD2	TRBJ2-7	SSSSTLSGGVSYEQY
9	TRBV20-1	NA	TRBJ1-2	SAGHNYGYT
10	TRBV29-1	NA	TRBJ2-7	SVVLQGYEQY
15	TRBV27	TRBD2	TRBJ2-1	ASSLFPAGVSYNEQF
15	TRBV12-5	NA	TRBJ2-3	ASGLVLGGGGPDTQY
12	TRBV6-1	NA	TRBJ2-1	ASSGRAERNEQF
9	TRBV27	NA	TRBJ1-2	ASGGDRPGT
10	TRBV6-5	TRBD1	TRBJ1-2	ASSYTGGGYT
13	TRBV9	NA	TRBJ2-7	ASSPPEARPYEQY
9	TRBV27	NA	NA	ASSLGLEQY
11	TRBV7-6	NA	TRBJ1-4	ASSSTGLRKLF
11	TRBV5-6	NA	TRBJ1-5	ASSLAKNQPQH
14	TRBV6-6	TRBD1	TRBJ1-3	ASSYGTADSGNTIY